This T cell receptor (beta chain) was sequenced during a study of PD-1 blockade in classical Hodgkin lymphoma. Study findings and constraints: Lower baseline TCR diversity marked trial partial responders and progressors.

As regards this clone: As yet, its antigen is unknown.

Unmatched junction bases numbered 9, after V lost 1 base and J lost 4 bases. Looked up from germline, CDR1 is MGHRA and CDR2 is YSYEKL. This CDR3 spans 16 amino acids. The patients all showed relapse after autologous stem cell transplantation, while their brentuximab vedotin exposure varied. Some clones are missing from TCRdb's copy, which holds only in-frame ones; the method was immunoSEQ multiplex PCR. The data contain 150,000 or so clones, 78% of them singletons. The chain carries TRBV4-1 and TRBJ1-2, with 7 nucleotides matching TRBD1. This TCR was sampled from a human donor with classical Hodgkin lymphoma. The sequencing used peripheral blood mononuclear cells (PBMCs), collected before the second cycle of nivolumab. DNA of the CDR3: TGCGCCAGCAGCCAAGGGTACAGGGGAAAGGGCTATGGCTACACCTTC. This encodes CASSQGYRGKGYGYTF.